Below are 20 T cell receptor beta chains sequenced from a single sample in a study of beta chain features in type 1 diabetes (dated by TCRdb to the late 2010s). Results and caveats for the whole study, not just this receptor: A moderate but significant shortening of TCRB CDR3 length was observed in type 1 diabetes patients in all four CD4+ subsets.

Antigens for these TCRs are unknown. The library was built by means of the immunoSEQ multiplex PCR assay. All of the isolated RNA was reverse transcribed with the High Capacity cDNA Reverse Transcription Kit, so expressed TCRB transcripts were sequenced. Held by TCRdb, this immuneACCESS table contains in-frame sequences only and omits some clones. Under half of the omission traces to an unresolved V gene where checked; the cause of the rest is unknown. This sample holds roughly 350,000 clones; 9.6% were observed only once. Jointly, the top ten make up approximately 0.6% of the sample. The sample was central memory CD4+ T cells from blood. The origin of the receptors is a man younger than 40 with type 1 diabetes.

The chain has TRBV4-1 and TRBJ1-5; TRBD1 aligns across 7 bases. This CDR3 spans 16 amino acids. V lost 2 bases and J lost 7; bases outside the gene matches: 11. The germline V gene encodes CDR1 MGHRA and CDR2 YSYEKL. The CDR3 spells CASSQPLGPQGQPQHF. The CDR3 DNA is TGCGCCAGCAGCCAACCCCTCGGACCACAGGGGCAGCCCCAGCATTTT.

On this clone itself: A far larger clone lies a single base away; this is likely a read error. The chain employs TRBV29-1 and TRBJ1-2; D unresolved. The CDR3 runs to 12 residues. CDR1 and CDR2 from the germline V gene are SQVTM and ANQGSEA. In nucleotides, the CDR3 is TGCAGCATACAAACAGATAACTATGGCTACATCTTC. Its translation: CSIQTDNYGYIF.

This clone has only a few counts. The junction shows a germline mismatch at one end, possibly a read error. The chain uses TRBV4-1 and TRBJ2-7; 8 bases align to TRBD2. Germline V gene data show CDR1 as MGHRA and CDR2 as YSYEKL. The CDR3 extends over 14 amino acids. CDR3 protein: CASSPGGLAGEQYF. CDR3 in DNA: TGTGCCAGCAGCCCGGGGGGGCTAGCGGGCGAGCAGTACTTC.

This clone was seen repeatedly, ten times or more. The genes are TRBV7-6 and TRBJ2-7; the D is unclear. This CDR3 is built from 14 residues. The V gene's germline CDR1 is SGHVS and CDR2 FNYEAQ. Trimming cost V 1 base and J 1 base, with 8 bases left between them. As DNA, the CDR3 is TGTGCCAGCAGCTTAGGGCAGCTATCCTACGAGCAGTACTTC. Protein: CASSLGQLSYEQYF.

This clone was found a few times. The chain has TRBV2 and TRBJ1-1, with 9 bases identical to TRBD1. This CDR3 spans 14 amino acids. Germline V gene sequence: CDR1 SNHLY, CDR2 FYNNEI. Germline trimming cut 7 bases from V and 2 bases from J; bases unmatched to any gene: 5. As DNA, the CDR3 is TGTGCCAGCAATTCACAGGGGGCTAACACTGAAGCTTTCTTT. It encodes CASNSQGANTEAFF.

This clone has a handful of counts. The rearrangement joins TRBV4-2 to TRBJ2-1; TRBD2 matches at 9 bases. The CDR3 has 15 amino acids. J lost 4 bases, V lost 4 bases, and 5 bases had no gene match. Germline-derived CDR1 and CDR2 are LGHNA and YNFKEQ. DNA for the CDR3: TGTGCCAGCAGCCTCCAAGCGGGAGGTTACAATGAGCAGTTCTTC. Its protein product is CASSLQAGGYNEQFF.

This clone was counted a few times. The chain combines TRBV29-1 with TRBJ2-7; D ambiguous. The V gene's germline CDR1 is SQVTM and CDR2 ANQGSEA. V was trimmed by 4 bases and J by 4 bases, leaving 17 bases between them. CDR3 length: 14 amino acids. CDR3 protein: CSVVPERSTYEQYF. As DNA, the CDR3 is TGCAGCGTTGTACCGGAGCGTTCGACTTACGAGCAGTACTTC.

This sequence joins TRBV5-1 and TRBJ2-7; 10 positions agree with TRBD2. The CDR3 sequence is 14 residues long. J lost 7 bases, V lost 4 bases, and 8 bases had no gene match. Germline V CDR1 and CDR2: SGHRS, YFSETQ. CDR3 loop: CASSGGTSEREQYF. The CDR3 DNA is TGCGCCAGCAGCGGGGGGACTAGCGAACGGGAGCAGTACTTC.

This chain connects TRBV10-3 to TRBJ2-7; D could derive from TRBD1 or TRBD2 (6 bases each). CDR1 ENHRY and CDR2 SYGVKD come from the germline V gene. V was shortened by 10 bases and J by 1 base, with 14 bases between the two germline ends. CDR3 length equals 13 residues. This CDR3 is CASKSGASYEQYF. CDR3 sequence (DNA): TGTGCCAGCAAATCGGGGGCGTCCTACGAGCAGTACTTC.

The J gene is TRBJ1-2, the V gene TRBV28; the D gene is possibly TRBD1 (5 bases). Germline loops: CDR1 MDHEN, CDR2 SYDVKM. CDR3 length: 13 residues. Deletions cut 7 bases from V and 6 bases from J, with 15 bases between. The CDR3 region is CASNDGGEDGYTF. The DNA for the CDR3 is TGTGCCAGCAACGACGGGGGAGAGGATGGCTACACCTTC.

The chain links TRBV7-6 to TRBJ1-2; D not certain. The CDR3 spans 13 residues. The V gene lost 1 base and the J gene lost 1 base, with 4 bases spanning the gap. Germline V gives CDR1 SGHVS, CDR2 FNYEAQ. CDR3 residues: CASSLDSNYGYTF. As DNA, the CDR3 is TGTGCCAGCAGCTTAGACAGTAACTATGGCTACACCTTC.

The chain recombines TRBV28 with TRBJ1-4; D call uncertain. CDR3 length equals 14 residues. Germline V lookup: CDR1 MDHEN, CDR2 SYDVKM. Trimming took off 1 base at V and 4 bases at J, with 7 bases between the two ends. For the CDR3, the DNA is TGTGCCAGCAGTTTATTACCGAGTAATGAAAAACTGTTTTTT. Encoded protein: CASSLLPSNEKLFF.

The chain recombines TRBV19 with TRBJ2-4, with 9 bases matching TRBD2. CDR1 and CDR2 (germline): LNHDA, SQIVND (reference sequence). The CDR3 is 17 amino acids. Losses at the gene ends were 7 bases for V and 13 bases for J; bases not matched to a gene: 23. This chain's CDR3 is CASKSASGRTPNSVQYF. CDR3 DNA sequence: TGTGCCAGTAAGTCGGCGAGCGGGAGGACCCCGAATTCTGTCCAGTACTTC.

This clone was detected a few times. The J gene is TRBJ2-2, the V gene TRBV19; 8 bases map to TRBD2. Germline values: CDR1 LNHDA, CDR2 SQIVND (reference sequence). This CDR3 has 13 residues. The J segment lost 1 base and the V segment lost 8 bases, leaving 0 bases of the junction unmatched. CDR3 nucleotides: TGTGCCAGTGCGGGAGGGAACACCGGGGAGCTGTTTTTT. This gives the protein CASAGGNTGELFF.

In this sample, this clone turned up many times. The chain uses TRBV9 and TRBJ2-5; 8 bases match TRBD1. Trimming removed 3 bases from V and 4 bases from J; junction bases left unmatched: 5. The germline CDR1 and CDR2 sequences are SGDLS and YYNGEE. This CDR3 spans 14 amino acids. The CDR3 sequence: CASSGGQGGETQYF. CDR3 nucleotide sequence: TGTGCCAGCAGCGGCGGACAGGGTGGAGAGACCCAGTACTTC.

This clone has a count of ten or more. V usage is TRBV27 and J usage is TRBJ2-7, with D uncertain. The ends were cut back, 5 bases at V and 11 bases at J, with 19 bases in the middle. Germline CDR1 MNHEY, CDR2 SMNVEV (reference sequence). There are 13 residues in the CDR3. The CDR3 DNA reads TGTGCCAGCAGTCCCATCCAGGACCGAACTGAGTACTTC. Encoded protein: CASSPIQDRTEYF.

This chain joins TRBV6-6 and TRBJ2-5; tentatively, D is TRBD1 (6 bases). The CDR3 contains 13 residues. V lost 9 bases and J lost 1, with 12 bases in between. Per germline, CDR1 MNHNY and CDR2 SVGAGI (reference sequence). The CDR3 DNA sequence: TGTGCCAGTAACTCACAGGGCCAAGAGACCCAGTACTTC. Protein sequence: CASNSQGQETQYF.

This clone was recorded a few times. The chain combines TRBV11-2 with TRBJ1-2; possible D gene TRBD1, 5 bases. CDR1 is SGHAT, CDR2 FQNNGV, per germline. The CDR3 covers 15 residues. Trimming left V 6 bases short and J 0 bases short, with 14 bases between. The CDR3 DNA reads TGTGCCAGCAGGTTTGGAAGGGGAGCTAACTATGGCTACACCTTC. This codes for CASRFGRGANYGYTF.

This clone appeared many times. Germline is not matched at one junction end, which may reflect a read error. This chain joins TRBV25-1 and TRBJ1-2; TRBD1 matches 8 bases. This CDR3 comprises 14 residues. Germline CDR1 reads MGHDK; CDR2 reads SYGVNS. CDR3 residues: CASSEMGLQGESYF. The CDR3 bases are TGTGCCAGCAGTGAAATGGGGCTACAGGGGGAGTCGTACTTC.

The rearrangement links TRBV27 to TRBJ2-7; no definite D call. V was trimmed by 6 bases and J by 0 bases, leaving 9 bases between them. This CDR3 contains 13 residues. CDR1 and CDR2 from the germline V gene are MNHEY and SMNVEV (reference sequence). The CDR3 region is CASRGYSSYEQYF. The CDR3 bases are TGTGCCAGCAGGGGCTATAGCTCCTACGAGCAGTACTTC.